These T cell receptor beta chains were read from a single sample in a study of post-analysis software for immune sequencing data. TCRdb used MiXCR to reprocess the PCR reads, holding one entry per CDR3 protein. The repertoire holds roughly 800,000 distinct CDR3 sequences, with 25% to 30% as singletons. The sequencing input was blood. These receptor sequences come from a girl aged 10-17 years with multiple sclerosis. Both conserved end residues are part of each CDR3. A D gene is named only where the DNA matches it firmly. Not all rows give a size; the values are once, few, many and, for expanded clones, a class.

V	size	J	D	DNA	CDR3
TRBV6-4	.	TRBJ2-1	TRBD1	TGTGCCAGCAGTGACAGACAGGGGGCATACAATGAGCAGTTCTTC	CASSDRQGAYNEQFF
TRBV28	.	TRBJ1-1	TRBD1	TGTGCCACCCTACAGGGGCTCCGAACAGCTTTCTTT	CATLQGLRTAFF
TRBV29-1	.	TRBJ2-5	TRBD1	TGCAGCGTCTCGACAGGGCACGACAAGCAGTACTTC	CSVSTGHDKQYF
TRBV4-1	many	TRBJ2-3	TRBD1	TGCGCCAGCAGCCGGGTAGGGGACAGGGTCACAGATACGCAGTATTTT	CASSRVGDRVTDTQYF
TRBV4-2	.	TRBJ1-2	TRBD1	TGTGCCAGCAGCCTTGGACAGGGGGAAAACTATGGCTACACCTTC	CASSLGQGENYGYTF
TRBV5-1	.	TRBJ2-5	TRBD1	TGCGCCAGCAGCGCCGGGACAGCCCAAGAGACCCAGTACTTC	CASSAGTAQETQYF
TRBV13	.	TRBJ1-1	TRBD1	TGTGCCAGCAGCTCCGGGACAGGGTCTGAAGCTTTCTTT	CASSSGTGSEAFF
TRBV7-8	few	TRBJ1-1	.	TGTGCCAGCAGCTTAGGGTCGACAGGCACTGAAGCTTTCTTT	CASSLGSTGTEAFF
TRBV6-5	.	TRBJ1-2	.	TGTGCCGGCAGATTTGGGCAGGCTAACTATGGCTACATCTTC	CAGRFGQANYGYIF
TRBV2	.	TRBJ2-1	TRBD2	TGTGCCAAGACGCGGGGGAGCTCCTACAATGAGCAGTTCTTC	CAKTRGSSYNEQFF
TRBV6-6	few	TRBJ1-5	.	TGTGCCAGCAACTGGTCGGGGGCCGATCAGCCCCAGCATTTT	CASNWSGADQPQHF
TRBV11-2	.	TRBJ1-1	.	TGTGCCAGCAGCCCGGGGGGCGATGGTTCTGAAGCTTTCTTT	CASSPGGDGSEAFF
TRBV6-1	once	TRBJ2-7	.	TGTGCCAGCCTCCGAGGCGATGAGCAGTACTTC	CASLRGDEQYF
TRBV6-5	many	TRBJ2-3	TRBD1	TGTGCCAGCAGTGCCGCAGGGGGCGAAGCAGATACGCAGTATTTT	CASSAAGGEADTQYF
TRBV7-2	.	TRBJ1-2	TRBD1	TGTGCCAGCAGCTTACATAGGCAGGGGGCGGGCGGCTACACCTTC	CASSLHRQGAGGYTF
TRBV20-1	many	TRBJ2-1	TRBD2	TGCAGTGCTAGGACGACTAGCGGGGGCCACAATGAGCAGTTCTTC	CSARTTSGGHNEQFF
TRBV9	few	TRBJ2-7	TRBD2	TGTGCCAGCAGCGTAGTTTCGATGGGGGCGACGACTAGCGGGAGTCTCTGGGAGCAGTACTTC	CASSVVSMGATTSGSLWEQYF